The rows below give T cell receptor beta chains drawn from one sample of a study of CD8 T cells in ankylosing spondylitis. TCRdb re-analysed the 5' RACE reads in MiXCR, keeping a single row per CDR3 protein. There are roughly 350,000 distinct CDR3 sequences in the sample; 8% occur only once, and approximately 14% lies in the top ten. The specimen was blood, either unsorted or a sorted T cell fraction (not recorded which). These receptors were collected from a male donor with ankylosing spondylitis. Both conserved end residues are part of each CDR3. D genes are given only for firm matches. Clone size appears in some rows only: once, few, many, or a class for an expanded clone.

size	D	V	J	DNA	CDR3
.	.	TRBV3-1	TRBJ2-1	TGTGCCAGCAGCCAAGCCGCATTGAGCTCCTACAATGAGCAGTTCTTC	CASSQAALSSYNEQFF
many	.	TRBV4-3	TRBJ2-3	TGCGCCAGCAGCCCGGACCTTTCCACAGATACGCAGTATTTT	CASSPDLSTDTQYF
few	.	TRBV28	TRBJ2-6	TGTGCCAGCAGCCGTGTCGGCTCTGGGGCCAACGTCCTGACTTTC	CASSRVGSGANVLTF
few	.	TRBV5-1	TRBJ1-2	TGCGCCAGCAGCTCTACAGGTACAGCGAGCTACACCTTC	CASSSTGTASYTF
.	.	TRBV27	TRBJ2-3	TGTGCCAGCAGTTTCGAAACTGCTAGCACAGATACGCAGTATTTT	CASSFETASTDTQYF
few	TRBD2	TRBV5-1	TRBJ2-7	TGCGCCAGCAGCTCTGGAGCGGGAGGATCTTTCTACGAGCAGTACTTC	CASSSGAGGSFYEQYF
few	.	TRBV19	TRBJ1-5	TGTGCCAGTAGTATAGGCCAATCAGGAATGGCCCAGCATTTT	CASSIGQSGMAQHF
few	TRBD1	TRBV11-1	TRBJ2-7	TGTGCCAGCAGCAGCCCGGACAGGGGTAAGGACGAGCAGTACTTC	CASSSPDRGKDEQYF
.	.	TRBV4-2	TRBJ1-3	TGTGCCAGCAGCCCGCAGCCTGGACTCCTCGGTGGAAACACCATATATTTT	CASSPQPGLLGGNTIYF
.	.	TRBV7-2	TRBJ1-1	TGTGCCAGCAGCTTAGGGGTTCCAGACACTGAAGCTTTCTTT	CASSLGVPDTEAFF
.	.	TRBV29-1	TRBJ1-1	TGCAGCGTTACGACACTAGGGGTAGGTCGGACTGAAGCTTTCTTT	CSVTTLGVGRTEAFF
.	.	TRBV5-4	TRBJ2-7	TGTGCCAGCAGCTTGTCTCCTGGATACGAGCAGTACTTC	CASSLSPGYEQYF
many	.	TRBV6-2/TRBV6-3	TRBJ2-7	TGTGCCAGCAGTCTACAGGACTACGAGCAGTACTTC	CASSLQDYEQYF
.	TRBD2	TRBV5-1	TRBJ2-3	TGCGCCAGCAGCCCCCGTGCTAGCGGGAGATTTGCGCAGTATTTT	CASSPRASGRFAQYF
few	.	TRBV19	TRBJ1-4	TGTGCCACCGCGAGCGGGGCCTTGGAGGAAAAACTGTTTTTT	CATASGALEEKLFF
few	.	TRBV29-1	TRBJ1-1	TGTTCCCTGGGAGGGGTTACTGAAGCTTTCTTT	CSLGGVTEAFF
many	TRBD1	TRBV5-1	TRBJ2-1	TGCGCCAGCAGCCCGGGACAGGGTACCTACAATGAGCAGTTCTTC	CASSPGQGTYNEQFF
.	.	TRBV20-1	TRBJ1-1	TGCAGTTTGCCTTTCCCGGCTTTCTTT	CSLPFPAFF
few	.	TRBV20-1	TRBJ2-7	TGCAGTGCTAGAGGCCGGGCAGGGAGCTCCTACGAGCAGTACTTC	CSARGRAGSSYEQYF
.	TRBD2	TRBV18	TRBJ2-1	TGTGCCAGCTCACCACCGCGACTAGCGGTCTCCTACAATGAGCAGTTCTTC	CASSPPRLAVSYNEQFF
few	TRBD1	TRBV10-3	TRBJ2-7	TGTGCCACCCGGACAGGGGGCACCTACGAGCAGTACTTC	CATRTGGTYEQYF